The 12 T cell receptor beta chains below come from one sample, sequenced in a study of CD8 T cells in ankylosing spondylitis. TCRdb redid the calling of the 5' RACE reads with MiXCR, one entry per CDR3 protein. The data show more than 250,000 distinct CDR3 sequences, around a tenth seen once. Material: blood, either unsorted or a sorted T cell fraction (not recorded which). The receptors shown here come from a female donor with ankylosing spondylitis or in good health (not recorded which).

The chain recombines TRBV15 with TRBJ1-2, with D maybe TRBD1 (5 bases). Germline V gene sequence: CDR1 LNHNV, CDR2 YYDKDF (reference sequence). The germline V and J ends were trimmed by 0 bases and 10 bases, with 21 bases remaining between them. The CDR3 contains 16 residues. The CDR3 protein is CATSREAFGDRDVYTF. CDR3 nucleotide sequence: TGTGCCACCAGCAGAGAGGCCTTCGGTGACAGAGATGTCTACACCTTC.

This clonotype has a handful of counts. This chain uses TRBV9 with TRBJ2-1, with D possibly called TRBD1 or TRBD2 (6 bases each). V lost 0 bases and J lost 4, with 11 bases in between. Germline assignment: CDR1 SGDLS and CDR2 YYNGEE. The CDR3 totals 15 residues. The CDR3 sequence: CASSVGGATYNEQFF. CDR3 nucleotides: TGTGCCAGCAGCGTAGGGGGGGCTACTTACAATGAGCAGTTCTTC.

The chain is built from TRBV29-1 and TRBJ2-1; D may be TRBD2 (6 bases). Trimming left V 4 bases short and J 5 bases short, with 12 bases between. Per the germline V gene, CDR1 is SQVTM and CDR2 is ANQGSEA. CDR3 length: 13 residues. CDR3 residues: CSVVLAGHNEQFF. CDR3 sequence (DNA): TGCAGCGTTGTCCTTGCGGGGCACAATGAGCAGTTCTTC.

This clonotype was seen ten or more times. This rearrangement joins TRBV5-1 to TRBJ1-1; D gene uncertain. This CDR3 has 12 residues. Deletions cut 6 bases from V and 3 bases from J, with 9 bases between. Per germline, CDR1 SGHRS and CDR2 YFSETQ. The CDR3, as DNA: TGCGCCAGCAAGGGAGGATACACTGAAGCTTTCTTT. Amino acids: CASKGGYTEAFF.

The DNA for the CDR3 is TGTGCCAGCGGGACAGGTCGGGGAAACACTGAAGCTTTCTTT. Its protein is CASGTGRGNTEAFF. The chain is built from TRBV19 and TRBJ1-1; 8 nucleotides agree with TRBD1. The germline CDR1 and CDR2 sequences are LNHDA and SQIVND (reference sequence). The CDR3 extends over 14 amino acids. With V trimmed by 9 bases and J by 2 bases, 8 bases remained unmatched.

This clonotype was recorded at least ten times. The gene calls are TRBV20-1 and TRBJ2-3; 7 positions agree with TRBD2. The V gene's germline CDR1 is DFQATT and CDR2 SNEGSKA (reference sequence). The trim removed 3 bases at V and 1 base at J, leaving 4 bases unmatched. The CDR3 is made up of 14 amino acids. The CDR3 loop reads CSARREMGTDTQYF. The CDR3 DNA is TGCAGTGCTAGGCGGGAGATGGGCACAGATACGCAGTATTTT.

This clonotype was recorded many times. V is TRBV12-3 or TRBV12-4 and J is TRBJ2-5; 7 nucleotides align to TRBD2. The junction had 9 bases not matched to a gene; V was cut back by 5 bases and J by 3 bases. The CDR3 is 15 residues long. CDR3 nucleotide sequence: TGTGCCAGCAGTCTCCTAGGGACTACTAAAGAGACCCAGTACTTC. This sequence encodes CASSLLGTTKETQYF.

The sample holds many counts of this clonotype. The J gene is TRBJ2-7, the V gene TRBV7-2; maybe TRBD1 (6 bases). This CDR3 region has 17 residues. V shed 2 bases and J shed 1 base, with 18 bases lying between them. CDR1 is SGHTA, CDR2 FQGNSA, per germline. CDR3 sequence: CASSLSSGRGISYEQYF. CDR3 DNA sequence: TGTGCCAGCAGCTTAAGTTCGGGTAGGGGGATTTCCTACGAGCAGTACTTC.

V and J are TRBV20-1 and TRBJ1-2, with 9 bases lining up with TRBD1. V shed 6 bases and J 8 bases; nucleotides not matched to a gene: 7. Germline V gives CDR1 DFQATT, CDR2 SNEGSKA (reference sequence). This CDR3 spans 12 amino acids. The CDR3 loop is CSAGDRGMGYTF. The CDR3 nucleotides read TGCAGTGCAGGCGACAGGGGGATGGGCTACACCTTC.

The rearrangement joins TRBV24-1 to TRBJ2-5; 7 nucleotides agree with TRBD1. The CDR3 is 14 amino acids. V was pared by 4 bases and J by 2 bases, with 3 bases of the junction left unmatched. The germline V gene has CDR1 KGHDR and CDR2 SFDVKD. CDR3 loop: CATSEATGQETQYF. In nucleotides, the CDR3 is TGTGCCACCAGTGAGGCGACAGGGCAAGAGACCCAGTACTTC.

CDR3 nucleotide sequence: TGTGCCAGCAATGGACAGCTCACAGATACGCAGTATTTT. This sequence encodes CASNGQLTDTQYF. This rearrangement joins TRBV25-1 to TRBJ2-3; a weak D match, TRBD1 (6 bases). The V end lost 7 bases, the J end lost 2 bases, and 10 bases lay between the germline ends. Germline loops: CDR1 MGHDK, CDR2 SYGVNS. This CDR3 is 13 amino acids long. The entire variable domain, with the rest obtained from reference TRBV25-1 and TRBJ2-3, is as follows: EADIYQTPRYLVIGTGKKITLECSQTMGHDKMYWYQQDPGMELHLIHYSYGVNSTEKGDLSSESTVSRIRTEHFPLTLESARPSHTSQYLCASNGQLTDTQYFGPGTRLTVL.

This clonotype showed up just a few times. The chain joins TRBV12-3 or TRBV12-4 to TRBJ2-5, with D maybe TRBD2 (6 bases). The CDR3 length is 13 residues. Trimming stripped 5 bases from V and 5 bases from J, with 12 bases between. CDR3 in amino acids: CASSRDSGETQYF. Here the CDR3 DNA reads TGTGCCAGCAGTCGGGACTCCGGGGAGACCCAGTACTTC.